This is a list of T cell receptor beta chains from one sample in a study of multiple sclerosis patients with progressive multifocal leukoencephalopathy. Libraries were prepared by immunoSEQ multiplex PCR; TCRdb keeps only in-frame clonotypes and omits some of them. The table shows tens of thousands of clones, with roughly 89% occurring only once. This specimen consisted of PBMCs, obtained from a patient treated with natalizumab. Source of these receptors: a human donor with multiple sclerosis. CDR3s include the opening cysteine and the closing phenylalanine or tryptophan. Each record gives: V gene, D gene, J gene, clone size, CDR3 DNA, CDR3 protein. A D gene is named only where the DNA matches it firmly. Size values are once, few and many counts, or a class for expanded clones, and some rows have none.

>TRBV2|TRBD2|TRBJ2-7|-
TGTGCCAGCAGGAGGGAGGGCGGGGAGCAGTACTTC
CASRREGGEQYF
>TRBV6-5|-|TRBJ1-1|-
TGTGCCAGCAGTGTACAACAGAACACTGAAGCTTTCTTT
CASSVQQNTEAFF
>TRBV4-2|-|TRBJ1-1|-
TGTGCCAGCAGCCAACAGGGGAGCACTGAAGCTTTCTTT
CASSQQGSTEAFF
>TRBV29-1|TRBD2|TRBJ2-5|-
TGCAGCGTAACCTTGACTAGCGGGAGTCCGAGAGAGCAGTACTTC
CSVTLTSGSPREQYF
>TRBV20-1|TRBD2|TRBJ2-7|-
TGCAGTGCTGCTATCGGGGGGGAGCAGTACTTC
CSAAIGGEQYF
>TRBV14|-|TRBJ1-3|-
TGTGCCAGCCAGCCTACGAGGGGCCACACCATATATTTT
CASQPTRGHTIYF
>TRBV19|TRBD1|TRBJ2-7|-
TGTGCCAGTAGTATTTCCGGGACAGGGAAGCAGTACTTC
CASSISGTGKQYF
>TRBV7-2|-|TRBJ2-1|-
TGTGCCAGCAGCTTAAGTCGGACCGTTGAGCAGTTCTTC
CASSLSRTVEQFF
>TRBV6-1|TRBD1|TRBJ1-5|-
TGTGCCAGCAGTTCGACAGGGACCAATCAGCCCCAGCATTTT
CASSSTGTNQPQHF
>TRBV30|TRBD1|TRBJ1-2|once
TGTGCCTGGAGGACCTCTGGGCCAGGGGGCGGGGGAGACTATGGCTACACCTTC
CAWRTSGPGGGGDYGYTF
>TRBV19|-|TRBJ2-6|-
TGTGCCAGTAGTATAGATTTGAGGACAGTTACTGGGGCCAACGTCCTGACTTTC
CASSIDLRTVTGANVLTF
>TRBV7-2|-|TRBJ2-7|-
TGTGCCAGCAGCTGGGGGGCTAGGTTAGCGGCCTACGAGCAGTACTTC
CASSWGARLAAYEQYF
>TRBV19|TRBD1|TRBJ1-1|-
TGTGCCAGCAGGGGACAGGGGGCGCGAAAAACTGAAGCTTTCTTT
CASRGQGARKTEAFF
>TRBV9|TRBD2|TRBJ2-1|-
TGTGCCAGCAGCGCCTTGACTAGCCCATCCAATGAGCAGTTCTTC
CASSALTSPSNEQFF
>TRBV19|-|TRBJ2-2|-
TGTGCCAGTAGGGAGAATAGGTTGAACACCGGGGAGCTGTTTTTT
CASRENRLNTGELFF
>TRBV7-2|-|TRBJ1-5|-
TGTGCCAGCAGCTGGGGACGGTATAGCAATCAGCCCCAGCATTTT
CASSWGRYSNQPQHF
>TRBV6-6|-|TRBJ1-2|-
TGTGCCAACATCCCGGGACAACTCCTCGGCTATGGCTACACCTTC
CANIPGQLLGYGYTF
>TRBV12-5|-|TRBJ2-7|-
TGTGCTAGTGGTTTTGGGATAGCCTACGAGCAGTACTTC
CASGFGIAYEQYF
>TRBV12-5|TRBD1|TRBJ1-2|-
TGTGCTAGTGGTCAGGACAGGGCCCTTAACTATGGCTACACCTTC
CASGQDRALNYGYTF
>TRBV29-1|-|TRBJ2-7|-
TGCAGCGCCCGCTCCGGGACCACTTACGAGCAGTACTTC
CSARSGTTYEQYF
>TRBV10-3|TRBD2|TRBJ2-3|-
TGTGCCATCAGTAGCGGGAGATTCACAGATACGCAGTATTTT
CAISSGRFTDTQYF
>TRBV11-2|-|TRBJ1-4|-
TGTGCCAGCAGCCCAGGACCCGTCCTAATGGGAAAACTGTTTTTT
CASSPGPVLMGKLFF
>TRBV6-6|-|TRBJ1-1|-
TGTGCCAGCAGTTACTCGAAGGGGGTGAACACTGAAGCTTTCTTT
CASSYSKGVNTEAFF
>TRBV6-5|-|TRBJ2-5|once
TGTGCCAGCAGTTACTCGATACTGAGTCAAGAGACCCAGTACTTC
CASSYSILSQETQYF
>TRBV5-1|-|TRBJ2-3|-
TGCGCCAGCAGCGTCAGGGGGGACTCAGATACGCAGTATTTT
CASSVRGDSDTQYF
>TRBV6-1|-|TRBJ1-1|-
TGTGCCAGCAGGCGGGGTAGCGCTGAAGCTTTCTTT
CASRRGSAEAFF
>TRBV6-6|-|TRBJ1-1|-
TGTGCCAGCAGCTTTCAGGGGACAACTTTCTTT
CASSFQGTTFF
>TRBV29-1|-|TRBJ1-1|-
TGCAGCGTGGAAATGATGACACCGAACACTGAAGCTTTCTTT
CSVEMMTPNTEAFF
>TRBV27|-|TRBJ1-5|-
TGTGCCAGCAGTCCGATAAATCAGCCCCAGCATTTT
CASSPINQPQHF
>TRBV13|TRBD2|TRBJ2-7|-
TGTGCCAGCAGCCCAACTAGCGGGAGCCCCTCCTACGAGCAGTACTTC
CASSPTSGSPSYEQYF
>TRBV28|TRBD2|TRBJ2-1|once
TGTGCCAGCAGTTCCCCTAGCGGGAAGAATGAGCAGTTCTTC
CASSSPSGKNEQFF
>TRBV27|-|TRBJ1-2|few
TGTGCCAGCAGTAAGGGACCGCTGGCTAACTATGGCTACACCTTC
CASSKGPLANYGYTF
>TRBV7-2|TRBD1|TRBJ2-7|-
TGTGCCAGCAGCGTCGACAGGGGGCGAGTCGAGCAGTACTTC
CASSVDRGRVEQYF
>TRBV11-3|TRBD2|TRBJ2-7|-
TGTGCCAGCAGCATTAGCGGGAGTACCTACGAGCAGTACTTC
CASSISGSTYEQYF
>TRBV4-3|-|TRBJ1-4|-
TGCGCCAGCAGCCGGGCAGCTAATGAAAAACTGTTTTTT
CASSRAANEKLFF
>TRBV11-2|-|TRBJ1-5|-
TGTGCCAGCAGCTTTAACGGTCAGCCCCAGCATTTT
CASSFNGQPQHF
>TRBV6-5|TRBD1|TRBJ1-1|-
TGTGCCAGCAGTCAACGGACAGGGGTCCAGAAGGGAGCTTTCTTT
CASSQRTGVQKGAFF
>TRBV30|-|TRBJ1-1|-
TGTGCCTGGAGTTTGGGCTTGAACACTGAAGCTTTCTTT
CAWSLGLNTEAFF
>TRBV4-1|-|TRBJ1-5|-
TGCGCCAGCAGCCTCCACCTGGGGGGGGCCGGTGGGACCCAGCATTTT
CASSLHLGGAGGTQHF
>TRBV4-1|-|TRBJ2-3|-
TGCGCCAGCAGCCAACTTGCGGGGCAGGCCTGGACAGATACGCAGTATTTT
CASSQLAGQAWTDTQYF
>TRBV9|-|TRBJ1-2|-
TGTGCCAGCAGCGTAGCTGGAGGTAACTATGGCTACACCTTC
CASSVAGGNYGYTF
>TRBV4-1|-|TRBJ1-2|once
TGCGCCAGCAGCCAAGGGCCCGGGGATCGAAACTATGGCTACACCTTC
CASSQGPGDRNYGYTF
>TRBV6-6|-|TRBJ2-7|-
TGTGCCAGCAGTGGTCAGAGGCTACGCTCCTACGAGCAGTACTTC
CASSGQRLRSYEQYF
>TRBV5-6|-|TRBJ2-1|-
TGTGCCAGCAGCTTTTGGCGAAGGAGGTCCTACAATGAGCAGTTCTTC
CASSFWRRRSYNEQFF
>TRBV18|TRBD2|TRBJ2-6|once
TGTGCCAGCTCACCTCTATTAGCGGGAGACTTCTCTGGGGCCAACGTCCTGACTTTC
CASSPLLAGDFSGANVLTF
>TRBV28|TRBD1|TRBJ2-6|-
TGTGCCAGCAGCGTAACAGGGGTAGGGCGCTCCCGAGTCCTGACTTTC
CASSVTGVGRSRVLTF
>TRBV5-1|-|TRBJ2-7|-
TGCGCCAGCAGCTTGGGCGGGACCCAAGCAGAGGAGCAGTACTTC
CASSLGGTQAEEQYF
>TRBV29-1|-|TRBJ1-5|-
TGCAGCGTTGAAGCCGGGTATCAGCCCCAGCATTTT
CSVEAGYQPQHF
>TRBV21-1|-|TRBJ2-7|-
TGTGCCAGCAGCGTCCGGACAGAGGATTGGGGTGAGCAGTACTTC
CASSVRTEDWGEQYF
>TRBV11-1|-|TRBJ2-6|once
TGTGCCAGCAGCTTAGAGGTCGGTGGGCGAGGCTCTGGGGCCAACGTCCTGACTTTC
CASSLEVGGRGSGANVLTF